This T cell receptor beta chain comes out of a study of T cells after yellow fever vaccination. TCRdb re-called the 5' RACE reads through MiXCR, storing one row per CDR3 protein. The sample yields approximately 150,000 distinct CDR3 sequences, 7.7% seen once. This clonotype appeared many times. The CDR3 has 17 residues. CDR1 SQVTM and CDR2 ANQGSEA come from the germline V gene. V lost 6 bases and J lost 7, with 28 bases in between. The sequence derives from a young man who received the YFV17D yellow fever vaccine. J is TRBJ2-1 and V is TRBV29-1, with D perhaps assigned TRBD1 or TRBD2 (6 bases each). The specimen was CD4+ T cells sorted from PBMCs, collected 5 days after the yellow fever booster vaccination. CDR3 nucleotides: TGCAGCGTCCGAGGGGGGACGGGACGAAATTCAAAGAATGAGCAGTTCTTC. As protein: CSVRGGTGRNSKNEQFF.